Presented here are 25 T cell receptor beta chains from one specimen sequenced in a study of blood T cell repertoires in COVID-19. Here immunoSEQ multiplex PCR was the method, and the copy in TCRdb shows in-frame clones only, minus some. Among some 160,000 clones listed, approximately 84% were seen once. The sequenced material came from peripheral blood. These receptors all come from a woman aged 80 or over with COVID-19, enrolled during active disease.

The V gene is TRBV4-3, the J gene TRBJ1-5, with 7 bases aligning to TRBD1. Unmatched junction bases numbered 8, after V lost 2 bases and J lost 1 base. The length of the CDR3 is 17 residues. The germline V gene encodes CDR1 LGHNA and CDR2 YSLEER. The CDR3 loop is CASSQSRQGGSNQPQHF. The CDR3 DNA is TGCGCCAGCAGCCAATCCAGACAGGGTGGGAGCAATCAGCCCCAGCATTTT.

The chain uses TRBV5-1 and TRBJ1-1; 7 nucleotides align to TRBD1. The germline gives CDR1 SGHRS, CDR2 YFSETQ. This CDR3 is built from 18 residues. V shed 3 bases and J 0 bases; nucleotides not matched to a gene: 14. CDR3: CASSWPSRTGEMNTEAFF. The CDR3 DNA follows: TGCGCCAGCAGCTGGCCCTCTAGGACAGGAGAGATGAACACTGAAGCTTTCTTT.

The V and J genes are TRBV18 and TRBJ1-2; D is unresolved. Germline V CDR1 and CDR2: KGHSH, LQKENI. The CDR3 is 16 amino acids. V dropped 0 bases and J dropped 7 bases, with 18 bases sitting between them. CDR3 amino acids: CASSPPAARRSSGYTF. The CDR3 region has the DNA TGTGCCAGCTCACCACCCGCTGCCAGGCGAAGTTCTGGCTACACCTTC.

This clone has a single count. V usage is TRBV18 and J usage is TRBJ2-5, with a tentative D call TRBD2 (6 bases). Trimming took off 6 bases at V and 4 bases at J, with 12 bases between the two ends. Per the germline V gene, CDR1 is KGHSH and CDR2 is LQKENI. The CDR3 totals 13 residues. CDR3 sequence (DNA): TGTGCCAGCTCCCGGCGGGGTATAGAGACCCAGTACTTC. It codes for CASSRRGIETQYF. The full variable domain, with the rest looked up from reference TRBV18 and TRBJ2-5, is NAGVMQNPRHLVRRRGQEARLRCSPMKGHSHVYWYRQLPEEGLKFMVYLQKENIIDESGMPKERFSAEFPKEGPSILRIQQVVRGDSAAYFCASSRRGIETQYFGPGTRLLVL.

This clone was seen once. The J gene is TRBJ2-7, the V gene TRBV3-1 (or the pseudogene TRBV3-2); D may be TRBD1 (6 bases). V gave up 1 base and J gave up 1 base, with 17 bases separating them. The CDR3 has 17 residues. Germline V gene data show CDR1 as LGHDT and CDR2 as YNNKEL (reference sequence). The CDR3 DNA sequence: TGTGCCAGCAGCCAAGCTGGTGGGGGCGGTCAGTCCTACGAGCAGTACTTC. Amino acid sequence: CASSQAGGGGQSYEQYF.

Here the CDR3 DNA reads TGCAGCGCCCGGCAGGGGAATTCACCCCTCCACTTT. This encodes CSARQGNSPLHF. The rearrangement links TRBV29-1 to TRBJ1-6; tentative D call: TRBD1 (6 bases). The CDR3 covers 12 residues. The germline gives CDR1 SQVTM, CDR2 ANQGSEA. Trimming stripped 7 bases from V and 7 bases from J, with 11 bases between.

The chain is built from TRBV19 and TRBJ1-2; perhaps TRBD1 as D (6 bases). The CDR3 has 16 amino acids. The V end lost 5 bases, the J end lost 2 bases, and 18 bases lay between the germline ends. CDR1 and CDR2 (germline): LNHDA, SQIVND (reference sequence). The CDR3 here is CASSPPPQGTNYGYTF. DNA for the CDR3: TGTGCCAGTAGTCCCCCCCCACAGGGTACCAACTATGGCTACACCTTC.

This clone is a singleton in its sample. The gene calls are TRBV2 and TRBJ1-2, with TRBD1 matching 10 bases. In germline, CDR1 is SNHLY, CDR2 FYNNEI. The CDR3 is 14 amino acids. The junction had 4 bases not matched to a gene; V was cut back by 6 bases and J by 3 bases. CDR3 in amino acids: CASSRDRGHYGYTF. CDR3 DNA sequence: TGTGCCAGCAGCCGGGACAGGGGCCACTATGGCTACACCTTC.

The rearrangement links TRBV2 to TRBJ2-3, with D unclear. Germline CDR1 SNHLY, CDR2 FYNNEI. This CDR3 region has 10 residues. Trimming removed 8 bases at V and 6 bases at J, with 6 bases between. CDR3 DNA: TGTGCCAGCCTCTTGGATACGCAGTATTTT. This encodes CASLLDTQYF.

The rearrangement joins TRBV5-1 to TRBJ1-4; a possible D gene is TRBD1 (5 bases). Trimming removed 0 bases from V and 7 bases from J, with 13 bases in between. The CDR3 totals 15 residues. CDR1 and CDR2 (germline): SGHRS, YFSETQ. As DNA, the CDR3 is TGCGCCAGCAGCTTGGGTCTCCCGGGGGGTGAAAAACTGTTTTTT. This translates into CASSLGLPGGEKLFF.

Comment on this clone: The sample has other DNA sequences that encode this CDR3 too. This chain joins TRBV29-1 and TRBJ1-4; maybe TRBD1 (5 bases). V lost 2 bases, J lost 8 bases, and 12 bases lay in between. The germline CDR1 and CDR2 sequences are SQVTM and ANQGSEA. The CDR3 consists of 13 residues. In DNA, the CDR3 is TGCAGCGTTGAAAGGCAGGGTAACGAAAAACTGTTTTTT. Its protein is CSVERQGNEKLFF.

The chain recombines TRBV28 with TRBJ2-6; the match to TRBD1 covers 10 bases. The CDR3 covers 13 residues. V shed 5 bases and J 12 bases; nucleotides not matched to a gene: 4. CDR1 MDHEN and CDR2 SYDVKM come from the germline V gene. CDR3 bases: TGTGCCAGCAGTCCGGGACAGGGGCCCGTCCTGACTTTC. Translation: CASSPGQGPVLTF. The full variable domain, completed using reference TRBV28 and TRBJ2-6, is DVKVTQSSRYLVKRTGEKVFLECVQDMDHENMFWYRQDPGLGLRLIYFSYDVKMKEKGDIPEGYSVSREKKERFSLILESASTNQTSMYLCASSPGQGPVLTFGAGSRLTVL.

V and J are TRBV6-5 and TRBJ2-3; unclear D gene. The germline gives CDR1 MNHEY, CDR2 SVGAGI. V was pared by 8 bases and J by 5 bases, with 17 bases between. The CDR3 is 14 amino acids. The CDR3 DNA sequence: TGTGCCAGCCGCCCTCTATTCCCCCAAGATACGCAGTATTTT. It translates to CASRPLFPQDTQYF.

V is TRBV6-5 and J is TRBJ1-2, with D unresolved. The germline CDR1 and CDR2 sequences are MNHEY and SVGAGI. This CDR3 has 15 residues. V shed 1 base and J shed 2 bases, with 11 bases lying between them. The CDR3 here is CASSYWEGWNYGYTF. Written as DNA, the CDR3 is TGTGCCAGCAGTTACTGGGAGGGATGGAACTATGGCTACACCTTC.

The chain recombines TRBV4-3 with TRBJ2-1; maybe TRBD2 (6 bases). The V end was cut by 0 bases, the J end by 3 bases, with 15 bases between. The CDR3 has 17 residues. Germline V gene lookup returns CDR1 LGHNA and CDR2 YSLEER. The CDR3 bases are TGCGCCAGCAGCCAAGATTCGTGGCGGGGAGGCTACAATGAGCAGTTCTTC. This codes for CASSQDSWRGGYNEQFF.

The CDR3 loop is CASSHGTMNTEAFF. The CDR3 DNA reads TGTGCCAGCTCCCACGGGACAATGAACACTGAAGCTTTCTTT. The genes are TRBV18 and TRBJ1-1; the D gene is possibly TRBD1 (6 bases). The CDR3 is made up of 14 amino acids. The germline CDR1 and CDR2 sequences are KGHSH and LQKENI. Trimming removed 6 bases at V and 0 bases at J, with 11 bases between.

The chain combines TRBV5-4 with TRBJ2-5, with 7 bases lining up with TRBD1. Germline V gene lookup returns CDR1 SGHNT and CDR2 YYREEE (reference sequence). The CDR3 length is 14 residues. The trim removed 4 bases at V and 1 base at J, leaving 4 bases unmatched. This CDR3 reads CASSEQGRQETQYF. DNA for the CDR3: TGTGCCAGCAGCGAACAGGGGCGCCAAGAGACCCAGTACTTC.

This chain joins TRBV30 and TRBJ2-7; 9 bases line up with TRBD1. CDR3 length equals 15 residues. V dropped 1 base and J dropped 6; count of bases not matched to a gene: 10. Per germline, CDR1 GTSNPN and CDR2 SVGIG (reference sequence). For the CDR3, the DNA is TGTGCCTGGAGTGGAAGGGGACAGGGTACCCTCGAGCAGTACTTC. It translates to CAWSGRGQGTLEQYF.

Here the CDR3 reads CASSLAGGGDTQYF. The CDR3 DNA is TGCGCCAGCAGTCTAGCGGGAGGTGGGGATACGCAGTATTTT. The V call is TRBV10-1, the J call TRBJ2-3, with 11 nucleotides matching TRBD2. The germline V gene encodes CDR1 WNHNN and CDR2 SYGVQD (reference sequence). The CDR3 has 14 amino acids. The ends lost 5 bases at V and 6 bases at J; junction bases unmatched: 4.

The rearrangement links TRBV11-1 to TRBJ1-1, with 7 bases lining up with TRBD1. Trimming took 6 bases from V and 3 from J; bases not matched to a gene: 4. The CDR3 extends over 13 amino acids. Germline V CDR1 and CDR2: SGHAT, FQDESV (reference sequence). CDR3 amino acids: CASRTGTDTEAFF. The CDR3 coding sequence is TGTGCCAGCAGGACAGGGACCGACACTGAAGCTTTCTTT. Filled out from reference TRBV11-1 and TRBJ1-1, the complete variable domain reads EAEVAQSPRYKITEKSQAVAFWCDPISGHATLYWYRQILGQGPELLVQFQDESVVDDSQLPKDRFSAERLKGVDSTLKIQPAELGDSAMYLCASRTGTDTEAFFGQGTRLTVV.

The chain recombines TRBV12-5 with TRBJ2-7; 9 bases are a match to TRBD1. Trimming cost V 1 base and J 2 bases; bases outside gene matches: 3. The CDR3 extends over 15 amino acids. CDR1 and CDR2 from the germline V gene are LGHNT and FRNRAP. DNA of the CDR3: TGTGCTAGTGGTTTGGGACAGGGGGAAACCTACGAGCAGTACTTC. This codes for CASGLGQGETYEQYF.

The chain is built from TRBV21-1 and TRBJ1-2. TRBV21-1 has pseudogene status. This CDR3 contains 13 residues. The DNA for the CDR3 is TGTGCCAGCAGCAACCACAGGGAGGGCGGCTACACCTTC. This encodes CASSNHREGGYTF.

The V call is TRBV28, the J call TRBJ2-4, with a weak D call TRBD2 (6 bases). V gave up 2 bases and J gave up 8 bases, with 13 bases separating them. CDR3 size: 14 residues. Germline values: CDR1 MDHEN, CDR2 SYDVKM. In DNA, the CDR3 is TGTGCCAGCAGTTTAGGCGGGACCGTGGACATTCAGTACTTC. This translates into CASSLGGTVDIQYF.

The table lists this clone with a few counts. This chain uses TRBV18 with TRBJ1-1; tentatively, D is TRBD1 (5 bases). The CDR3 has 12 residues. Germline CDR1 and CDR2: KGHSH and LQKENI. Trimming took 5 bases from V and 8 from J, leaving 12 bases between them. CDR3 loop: CASSTDRGEAFF. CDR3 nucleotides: TGTGCCAGCTCAACGGATCGGGGGGAAGCTTTCTTT.

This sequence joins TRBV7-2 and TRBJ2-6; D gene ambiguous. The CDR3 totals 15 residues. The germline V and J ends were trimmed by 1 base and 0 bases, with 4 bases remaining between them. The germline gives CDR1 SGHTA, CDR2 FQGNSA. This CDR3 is CASSLVLSGANVLTF. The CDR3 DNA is TGTGCCAGCAGCTTAGTCCTCTCTGGGGCCAACGTCCTGACTTTC.